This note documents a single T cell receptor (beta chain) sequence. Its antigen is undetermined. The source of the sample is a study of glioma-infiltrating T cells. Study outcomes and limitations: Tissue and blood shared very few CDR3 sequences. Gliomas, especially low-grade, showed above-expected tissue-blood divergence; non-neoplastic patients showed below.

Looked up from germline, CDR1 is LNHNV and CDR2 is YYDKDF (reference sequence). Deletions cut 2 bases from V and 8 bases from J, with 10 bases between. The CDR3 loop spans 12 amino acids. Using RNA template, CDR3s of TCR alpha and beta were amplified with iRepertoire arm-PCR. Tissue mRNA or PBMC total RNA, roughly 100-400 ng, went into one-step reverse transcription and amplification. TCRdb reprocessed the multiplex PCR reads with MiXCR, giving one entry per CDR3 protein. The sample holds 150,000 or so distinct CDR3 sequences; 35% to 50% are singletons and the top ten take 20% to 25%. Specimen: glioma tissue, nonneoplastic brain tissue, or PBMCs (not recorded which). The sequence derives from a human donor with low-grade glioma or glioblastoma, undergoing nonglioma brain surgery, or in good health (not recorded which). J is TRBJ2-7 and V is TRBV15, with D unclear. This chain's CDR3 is CATSRTSTQQYF. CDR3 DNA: TGTGCCACCAGCAGAACCTCGACTCAGCAGTACTTC. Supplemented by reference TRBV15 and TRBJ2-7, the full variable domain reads DAMVIQNPRYQVTQFGKPVTLSCSQTLNHNVMYWYQQKSSQAPKLLFHYYDKDFNNEADTPDNFQSRRPNTSFCFLDIRSPGLGDTAMYLCATSRTSTQQYFGPGTRLTVT.